This T cell receptor beta chain is from a study of T cell repertoires in cytomegalovirus infection. Study summary: CMV infection and matching HLA type were both indicated by public TCR beta signatures.

General study findings and limits: CMV-specific TCR beta clonotypes restricted by HLA-C dominated the ex vivo response. Accumulated public TCR beta family frequency recognized individuals carrying CMV together with the relevant HLA.

This clonotype has a handful of counts. Its target is not known. TCRdb re-called the reads with MiXCR, one entry per CDR3 protein. The sample has under 90,000 distinct CDR3 sequences, 20% to 25% seen once. From germline, CDR1 is SGHTA and CDR2 FQGNSA. The CDR3 is 13 amino acids. V was cut by 2 bases and J by 4 bases, with 6 bases left in between. Sequencing input: PBMCs, sequenced either directly or after in vitro stimulation (not recorded which). This TCR derives from a human donor in good health (CMV status not recorded). Some clones in this sample may be carry-over from other donors' samples. This sequence joins TRBV7-2 and TRBJ2-1; no definite D call. CDR3 region: CASSLQAYNEQFF. The CDR3 DNA follows: TGTGCCAGCAGCTTACAGGCGTACAATGAGCAGTTCTTC.